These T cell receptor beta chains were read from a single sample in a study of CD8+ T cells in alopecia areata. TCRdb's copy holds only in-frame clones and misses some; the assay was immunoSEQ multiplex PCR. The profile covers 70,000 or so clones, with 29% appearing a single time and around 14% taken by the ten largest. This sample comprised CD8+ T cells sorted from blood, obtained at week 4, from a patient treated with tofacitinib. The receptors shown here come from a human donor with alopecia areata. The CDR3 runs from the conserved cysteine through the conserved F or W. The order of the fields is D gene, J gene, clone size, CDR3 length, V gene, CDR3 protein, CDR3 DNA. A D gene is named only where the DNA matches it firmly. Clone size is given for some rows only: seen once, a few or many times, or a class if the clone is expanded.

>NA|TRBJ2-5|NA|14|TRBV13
CASSLVGARETQYF
TGTGCCAGCAGCTTAGTGGGAGCTCGAGAGACCCAGTACTTC
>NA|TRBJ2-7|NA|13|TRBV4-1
CASSLLPGNEQYF
TGCGCCAGCAGCCTTCTGCCAGGGAACGAGCAGTACTTC
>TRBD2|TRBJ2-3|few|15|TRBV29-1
CSVGLGLAGADTQYF
TGCAGCGTTGGGTTAGGACTAGCGGGAGCTGATACGCAGTATTTT
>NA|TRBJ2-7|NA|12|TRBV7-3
CASRDGAYEQYF
TGTGCCAGCAGGGATGGAGCCTACGAGCAGTACTTC
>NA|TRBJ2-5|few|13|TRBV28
CASSLIAQGREYF
TGTGCCAGCAGTTTAATCGCTCAGGGACGCGAGTACTTC
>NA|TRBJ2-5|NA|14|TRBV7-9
CASSADLGRETQYF
TGTGCCAGCAGCGCCGACCTAGGGCGGGAGACCCAGTACTTC
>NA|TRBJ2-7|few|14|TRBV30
CAWRNWTDSYEQYF
TGTGCCTGGAGGAATTGGACAGATTCCTACGAGCAGTACTTC
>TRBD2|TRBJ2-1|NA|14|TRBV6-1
CASSRQREYNEQFF
TGTGCCAGCAGCCGACAGCGGGAGTATAATGAGCAGTTCTTC
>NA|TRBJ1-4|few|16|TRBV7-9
CASSLEIGRVNEKLFF
TGTGCCAGCAGCTTAGAGATCGGCAGAGTAAATGAAAAACTGTTTTTT
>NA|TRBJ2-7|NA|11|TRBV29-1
CSVGGSYEQYF
TGCAGCGTTGGGGGTTCCTACGAGCAGTACTTC
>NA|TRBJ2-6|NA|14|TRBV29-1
CSVIQSSGANVLTF
TGCAGCGTTATACAGTCCTCTGGGGCCAACGTCCTGACTTTC
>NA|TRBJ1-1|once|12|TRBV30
CAWSELGAEAFF
TGTGCCTGGAGCGAATTGGGAGCTGAAGCTTTCTTT
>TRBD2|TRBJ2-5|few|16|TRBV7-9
CASSLESAGVGETQYF
TGTGCCAGCAGCTTAGAGTCAGCGGGAGTCGGGGAGACCCAGTACTTC
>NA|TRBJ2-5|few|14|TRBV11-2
CASSPHEGQETQYF
TGTGCCAGCAGCCCCCACGAGGGCCAAGAGACCCAGTACTTC
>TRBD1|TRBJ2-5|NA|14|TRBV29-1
CSVPPGRGKETQYF
TGCAGCGTCCCGCCGGGCAGGGGGAAGGAGACCCAGTACTTC
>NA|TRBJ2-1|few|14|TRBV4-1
CASSRSEEGNEQFF
TGCGCCAGCAGCCGGAGCGAGGAGGGCAATGAGCAGTTCTTC
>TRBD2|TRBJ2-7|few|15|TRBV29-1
CSVTLGLAGGYEQYF
TGCAGCGTTACCCTTGGACTAGCGGGGGGCTACGAGCAGTACTTC